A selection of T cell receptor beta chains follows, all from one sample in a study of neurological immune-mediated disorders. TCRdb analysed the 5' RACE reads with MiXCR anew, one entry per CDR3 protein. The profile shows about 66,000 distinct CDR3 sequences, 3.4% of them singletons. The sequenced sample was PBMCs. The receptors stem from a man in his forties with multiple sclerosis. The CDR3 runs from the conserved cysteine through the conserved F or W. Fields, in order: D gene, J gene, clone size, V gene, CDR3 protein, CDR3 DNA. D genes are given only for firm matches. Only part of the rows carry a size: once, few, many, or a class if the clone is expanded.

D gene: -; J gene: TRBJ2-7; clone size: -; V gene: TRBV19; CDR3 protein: CASSIVSGRNEQYF; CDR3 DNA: TGTGCCAGTAGTATAGTGTCCGGAAGAAACGAGCAGTACTTC
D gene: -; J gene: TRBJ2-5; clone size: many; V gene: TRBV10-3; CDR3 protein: CAISAWVGSQETQYF; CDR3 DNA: TGTGCCATCAGTGCGTGGGTGGGCAGCCAAGAGACCCAGTACTTC
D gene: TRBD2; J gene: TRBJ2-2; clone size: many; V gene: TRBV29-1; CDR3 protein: CSTRGGSGELFF; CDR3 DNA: TGCAGCACTCGGGGAGGGTCTGGGGAGCTGTTTTTT
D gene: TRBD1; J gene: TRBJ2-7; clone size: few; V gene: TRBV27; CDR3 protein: CASSFPPPRQGVFYEQYF; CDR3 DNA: TGTGCCAGCAGTTTCCCCCCGCCCAGACAGGGGGTCTTCTACGAGCAGTACTTC
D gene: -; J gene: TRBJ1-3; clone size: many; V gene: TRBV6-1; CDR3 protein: CASSLGHRASGNTIYF; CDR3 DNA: TGTGCCAGCAGTCTGGGACACCGGGCCTCTGGAAACACCATATATTTT
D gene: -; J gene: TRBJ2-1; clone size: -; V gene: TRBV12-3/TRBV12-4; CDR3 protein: CASPGTRLFYNEQFF; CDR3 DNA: TGTGCCAGCCCTGGGACGCGGCTCTTCTACAATGAGCAGTTCTTC
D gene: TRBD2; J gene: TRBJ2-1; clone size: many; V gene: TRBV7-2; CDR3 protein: CASSRTSGSLAYNEQFF; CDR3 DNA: TGTGCCAGCAGTCGGACTAGCGGGAGTCTAGCCTACAATGAGCAGTTCTTC
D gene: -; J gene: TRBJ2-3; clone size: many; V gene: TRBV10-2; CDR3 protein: CASSDSLSDTQYF; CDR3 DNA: TGCGCCAGCAGTGATAGCTTGTCAGATACGCAGTATTTT
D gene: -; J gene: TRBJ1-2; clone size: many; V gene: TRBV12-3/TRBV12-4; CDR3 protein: CASSFQGLNYGYTF; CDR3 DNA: TGTGCCAGCAGTTTCCAGGGGCTAAACTATGGCTACACCTTC
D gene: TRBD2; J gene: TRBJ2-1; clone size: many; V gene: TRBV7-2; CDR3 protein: CASSLTSGRYDEQFF; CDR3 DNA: TGTGCCAGCAGCCTAACTAGCGGGCGGTATGATGAGCAGTTCTTC
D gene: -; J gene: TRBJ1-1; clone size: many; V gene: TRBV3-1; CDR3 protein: CASSQAGLGRLRTEAFF; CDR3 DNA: TGTGCCAGCAGCCAAGCGGGTCTTGGACGTCTGAGAACTGAAGCTTTCTTT
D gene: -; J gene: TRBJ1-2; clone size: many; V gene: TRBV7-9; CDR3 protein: CASSSGQNYGYTF; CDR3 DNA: TGTGCCAGCAGCTCCGGACAGAACTATGGCTACACCTTC
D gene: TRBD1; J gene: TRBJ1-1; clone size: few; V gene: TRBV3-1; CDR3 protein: CASSQGQGVTEAFF; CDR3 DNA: TGTGCCAGCAGCCAAGGACAGGGGGTAACTGAAGCTTTCTTT
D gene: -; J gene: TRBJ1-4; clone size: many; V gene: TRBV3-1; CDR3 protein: CASSQGGSLEKLFF; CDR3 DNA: TGTGCCAGCAGCCAAGGAGGGTCTCTTGAAAAACTGTTTTTT
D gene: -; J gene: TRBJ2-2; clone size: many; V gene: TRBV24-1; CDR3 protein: CATSDLAGRGQSTGELFF; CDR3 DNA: TGTGCCACCAGTGATTTGGCGGGAAGGGGGCAGAGCACCGGGGAGCTGTTTTTT
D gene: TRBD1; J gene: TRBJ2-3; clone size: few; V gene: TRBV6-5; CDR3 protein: CASSYWTGGTDTQYF; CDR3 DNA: TGTGCCAGCAGTTATTGGACAGGGGGCACAGATACGCAGTATTTT
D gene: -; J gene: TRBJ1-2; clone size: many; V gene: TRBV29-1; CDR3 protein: CSVEDLTKETF; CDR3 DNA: TGCAGCGTTGAAGATCTTACCAAAGAAACCTTC
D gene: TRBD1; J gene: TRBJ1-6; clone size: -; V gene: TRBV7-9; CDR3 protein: CASSLQGGKTTLNF; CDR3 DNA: TGTGCCAGCAGCTTACAAGGGGGCAAGACAACCCTCAACTTT
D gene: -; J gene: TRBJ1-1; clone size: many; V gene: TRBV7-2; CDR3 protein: CASSLTGRTEAFF; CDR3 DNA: TGTGCCAGCAGCTTAACGGGACGCACTGAAGCTTTCTTT
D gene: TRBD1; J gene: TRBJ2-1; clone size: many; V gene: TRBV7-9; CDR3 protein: CASSWGGTGPSSYNEQFF; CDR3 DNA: TGTGCCAGCAGCTGGGGGGGGACAGGGCCGAGCTCCTACAATGAGCAGTTCTTC
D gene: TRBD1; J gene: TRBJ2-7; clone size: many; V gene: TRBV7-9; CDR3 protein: CASSFFEGRGNEQYF; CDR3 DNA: TGTGCCAGCAGCTTTTTCGAGGGCAGGGGGAACGAGCAGTACTTC